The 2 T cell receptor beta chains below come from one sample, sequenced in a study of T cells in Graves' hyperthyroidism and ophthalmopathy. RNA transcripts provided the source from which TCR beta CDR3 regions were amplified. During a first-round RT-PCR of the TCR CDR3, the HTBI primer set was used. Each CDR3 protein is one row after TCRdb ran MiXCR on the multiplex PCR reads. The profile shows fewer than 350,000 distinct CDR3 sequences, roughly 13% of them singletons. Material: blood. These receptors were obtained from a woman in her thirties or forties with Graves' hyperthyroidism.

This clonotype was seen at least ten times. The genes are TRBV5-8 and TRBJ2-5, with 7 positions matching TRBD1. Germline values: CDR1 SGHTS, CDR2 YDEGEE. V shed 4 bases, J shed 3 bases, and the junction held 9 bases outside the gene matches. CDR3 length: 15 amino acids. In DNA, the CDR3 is TGTGCCAGCAGCCCAAGCCAGGGACAGAAAGAGACCCAGTACTTC. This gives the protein CASSPSQGQKETQYF.

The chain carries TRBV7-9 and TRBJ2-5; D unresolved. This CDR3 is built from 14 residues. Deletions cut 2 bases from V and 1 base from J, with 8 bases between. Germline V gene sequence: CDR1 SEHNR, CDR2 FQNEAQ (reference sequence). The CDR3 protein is CASSLIRPQETQYF. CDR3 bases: TGTGCCAGCAGCTTAATACGGCCCCAAGAGACCCAGTACTTC.